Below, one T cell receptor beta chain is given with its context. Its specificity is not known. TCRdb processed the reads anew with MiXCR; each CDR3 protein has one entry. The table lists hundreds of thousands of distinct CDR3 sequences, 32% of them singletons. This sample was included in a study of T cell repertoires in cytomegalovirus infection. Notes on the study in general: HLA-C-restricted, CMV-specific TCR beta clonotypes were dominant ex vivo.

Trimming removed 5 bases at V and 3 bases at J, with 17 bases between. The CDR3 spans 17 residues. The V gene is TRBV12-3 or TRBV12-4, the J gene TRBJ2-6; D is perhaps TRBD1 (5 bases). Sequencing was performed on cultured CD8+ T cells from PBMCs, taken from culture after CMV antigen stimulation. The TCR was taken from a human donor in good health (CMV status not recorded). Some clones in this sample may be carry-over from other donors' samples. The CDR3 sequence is CASSTPSPGNGANVLTF. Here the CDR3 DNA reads TGTGCCAGCAGTACTCCCTCCCCAGGGAATGGGGCCAACGTCCTGACTTTC.